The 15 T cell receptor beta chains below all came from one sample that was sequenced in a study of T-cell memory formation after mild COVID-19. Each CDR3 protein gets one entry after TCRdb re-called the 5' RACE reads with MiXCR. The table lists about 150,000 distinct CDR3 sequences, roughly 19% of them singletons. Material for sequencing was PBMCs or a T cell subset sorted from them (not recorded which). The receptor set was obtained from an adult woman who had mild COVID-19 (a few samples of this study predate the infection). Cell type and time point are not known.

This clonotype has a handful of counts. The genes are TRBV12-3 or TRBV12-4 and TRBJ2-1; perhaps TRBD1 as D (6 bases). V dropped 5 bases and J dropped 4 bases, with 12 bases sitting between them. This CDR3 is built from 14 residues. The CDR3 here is CASSTQTGYNEQFF. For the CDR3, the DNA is TGTGCCAGCAGTACCCAGACAGGTTACAATGAGCAGTTCTTC.

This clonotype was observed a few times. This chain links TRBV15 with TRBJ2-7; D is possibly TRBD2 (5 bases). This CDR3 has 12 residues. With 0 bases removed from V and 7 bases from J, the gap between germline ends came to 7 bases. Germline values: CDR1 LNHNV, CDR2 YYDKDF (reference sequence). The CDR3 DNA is TGTGCCACCAGCAGAGATAGCGTAGAGCAGTACTTC. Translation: CATSRDSVEQYF.

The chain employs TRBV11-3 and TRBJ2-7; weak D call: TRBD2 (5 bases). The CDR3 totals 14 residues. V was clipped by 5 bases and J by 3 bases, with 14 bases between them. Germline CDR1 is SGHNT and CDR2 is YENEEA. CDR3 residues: CASSQAAGVYEQYF. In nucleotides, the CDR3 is TGTGCCAGCAGCCAGGCAGCCGGGGTCTACGAGCAGTACTTC.

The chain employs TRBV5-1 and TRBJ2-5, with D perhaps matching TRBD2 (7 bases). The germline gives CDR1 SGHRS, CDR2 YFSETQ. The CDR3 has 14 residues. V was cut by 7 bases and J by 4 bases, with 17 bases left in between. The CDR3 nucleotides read TGCGCCAGCCGGTTGGCGGGGGCGATAGAGACCCAGTACTTC. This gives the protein CASRLAGAIETQYF.

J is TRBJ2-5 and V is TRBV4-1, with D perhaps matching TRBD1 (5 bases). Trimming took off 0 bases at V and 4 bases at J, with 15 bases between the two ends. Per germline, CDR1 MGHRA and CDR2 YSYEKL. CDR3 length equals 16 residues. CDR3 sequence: CASSQESSVGVETQYF. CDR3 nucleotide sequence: TGCGCCAGCAGCCAAGAATCGTCGGTAGGGGTAGAGACCCAGTACTTC.

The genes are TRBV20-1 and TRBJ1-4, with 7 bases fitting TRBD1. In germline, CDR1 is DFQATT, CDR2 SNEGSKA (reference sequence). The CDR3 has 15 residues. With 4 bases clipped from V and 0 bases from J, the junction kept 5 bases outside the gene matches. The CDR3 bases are TGCAGTGCTAAGCCGACAGGGTCAACTAATGAAAAACTGTTTTTT. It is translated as CSAKPTGSTNEKLFF.

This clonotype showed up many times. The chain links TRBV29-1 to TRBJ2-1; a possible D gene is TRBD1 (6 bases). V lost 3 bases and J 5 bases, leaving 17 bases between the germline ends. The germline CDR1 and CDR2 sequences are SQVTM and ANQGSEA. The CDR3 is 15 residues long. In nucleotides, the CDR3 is TGCAGCGTTGAGTTTCTCACAGGGCTTAACAATGAGCAGTTCTTC. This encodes CSVEFLTGLNNEQFF.

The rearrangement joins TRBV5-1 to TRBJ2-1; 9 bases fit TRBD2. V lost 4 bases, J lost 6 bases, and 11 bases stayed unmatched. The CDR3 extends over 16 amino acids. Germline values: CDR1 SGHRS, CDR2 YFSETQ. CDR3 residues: CASSATISGRTNEQFF. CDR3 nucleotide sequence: TGCGCCAGCAGCGCCACCATCAGCGGGAGGACCAATGAGCAGTTCTTC.

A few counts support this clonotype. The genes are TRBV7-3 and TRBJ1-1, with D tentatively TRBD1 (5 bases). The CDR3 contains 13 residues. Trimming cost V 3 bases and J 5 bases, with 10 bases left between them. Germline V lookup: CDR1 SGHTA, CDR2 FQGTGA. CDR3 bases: TGTGCCAGCAGCTTGGGGGTAGGGACTGAAGCTTTCTTT. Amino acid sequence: CASSLGVGTEAFF.

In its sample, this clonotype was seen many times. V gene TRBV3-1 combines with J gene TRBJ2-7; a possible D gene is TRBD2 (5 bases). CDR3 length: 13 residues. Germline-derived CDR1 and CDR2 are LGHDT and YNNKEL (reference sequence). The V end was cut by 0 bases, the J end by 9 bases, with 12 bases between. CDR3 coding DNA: TGTGCCAGCAGCCAAGATGTAGAGGGAAGGCAGTACTTC. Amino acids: CASSQDVEGRQYF.

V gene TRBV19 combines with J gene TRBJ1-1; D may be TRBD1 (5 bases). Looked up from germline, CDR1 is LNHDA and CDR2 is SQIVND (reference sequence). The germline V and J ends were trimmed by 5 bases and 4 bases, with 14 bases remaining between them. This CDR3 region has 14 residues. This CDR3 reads CASSRTSGGTEAFF. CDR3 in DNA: TGTGCCAGTAGTCGGACATCGGGAGGCACTGAAGCTTTCTTT.

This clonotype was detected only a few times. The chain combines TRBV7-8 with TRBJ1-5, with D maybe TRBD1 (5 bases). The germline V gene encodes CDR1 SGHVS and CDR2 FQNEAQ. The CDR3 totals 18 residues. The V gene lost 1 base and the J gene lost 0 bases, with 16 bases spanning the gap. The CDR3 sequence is CASSLEGRVVGSNQPQHF. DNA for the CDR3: TGTGCCAGCAGCTTAGAGGGCAGGGTGGTCGGTAGCAATCAGCCCCAGCATTTT.

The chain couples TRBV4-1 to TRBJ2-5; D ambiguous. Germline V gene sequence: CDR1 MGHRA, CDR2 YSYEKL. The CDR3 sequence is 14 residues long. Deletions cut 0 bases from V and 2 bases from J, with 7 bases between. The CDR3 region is CASSQEILQETQYF. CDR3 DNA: TGCGCCAGCAGCCAAGAGATTTTGCAAGAGACCCAGTACTTC.

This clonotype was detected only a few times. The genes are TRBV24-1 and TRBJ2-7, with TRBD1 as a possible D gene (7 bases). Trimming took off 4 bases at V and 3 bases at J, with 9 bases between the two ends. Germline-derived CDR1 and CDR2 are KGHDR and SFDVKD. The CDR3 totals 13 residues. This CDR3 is CATSDRGVYEQYF. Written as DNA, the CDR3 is TGTGCCACCAGTGACAGGGGGGTCTACGAGCAGTACTTC.

The DNA for the CDR3 is TGCAGTGCTAGAGGCGACAGGGGCCCAACCAATGAGCAGTTCTTC. This translates into CSARGDRGPTNEQFF. This chain links TRBV20-1 with TRBJ2-1, with 8 bases that match TRBD1. This CDR3 has 15 residues. Trimming took 1 base from V and 6 from J; bases not matched to a gene: 8. Germline CDR1 and CDR2: DFQATT and SNEGSKA (reference sequence).